These 20 T cell receptor beta chains share one sample of origin, sequenced in a study of technical replicates of blood from a handful of donors. TCRdb keeps only in-frame clones here, not all; method: immunoSEQ multiplex PCR. The table has approximately 79,000 clones, 95% to 98% seen once. Sequenced input: T cells isolated from PBMCs. The receptors originated from a human donor in good health.

The chain combines TRBV2 with TRBJ2-3, with 7 bases that match TRBD2. This CDR3 comprises 16 residues. The ends lost 2 bases at V and 2 bases at J; junction bases unmatched: 7. Germline V gene sequence: CDR1 SNHLY, CDR2 FYNNEI. The CDR3 nucleotides read TGTGCCAGCAGTGAAACCGGCGGGAGATACACAGATACGCAGTATTTT. It specifies CASSETGGRYTDTQYF.

The gene calls are TRBV25-1 and TRBJ2-1; D call uncertain. The CDR3 runs 15 residues. Germline V gives CDR1 MGHDK, CDR2 SYGVNS. With 5 bases removed from V and 5 bases from J, the gap between germline ends came to 16 bases. CDR3 DNA sequence: TGTGCCAGCAGTCTTACTAAATATGAAAACAATGAGCAGTTCTTC. Translation gives CASSLTKYENNEQFF.

V and J are TRBV19 and TRBJ2-1; 7 nucleotides line up with TRBD1. Germline values: CDR1 LNHDA, CDR2 SQIVND (reference sequence). The CDR3 extends over 14 amino acids. With V trimmed by 5 bases and J by 4 bases, 5 bases remained unmatched. CDR3 bases: TGTGCCAGTAGTCGCCGGGACAGATACAATGAGCAGTTCTTC. Its translation is CASSRRDRYNEQFF. Together with reference TRBV19 and TRBJ2-1, the CDR3 gives the full variable domain: DGGITQSPKYLFRKEGQNVTLSCEQNLNHDAMYWYRQDPGQGLRLIYYSQIVNDFQKGDIAEGYSVSREKKESFPLTVTSAQKNPTAFYLCASSRRDRYNEQFFGPGTRLTVL.

The gene calls are TRBV7-9 and TRBJ2-1; 12 bases are a match to TRBD2. With 5 bases clipped from V and 5 bases from J, the junction kept 4 bases outside the gene matches. The germline V gene encodes CDR1 SEHNR and CDR2 FQNEAQ (reference sequence). The CDR3 extends over 15 amino acids. The CDR3 region has the DNA TGTGCCAGCAGCCAACTAGCGGGAGGTAACAATGAGCAGTTCTTC. Protein product: CASSQLAGGNNEQFF.

This chain joins TRBV5-1 and TRBJ2-7; D is unclear. V was cut by 0 bases and J by 2 bases, with 12 bases left in between. The CDR3 contains 15 residues. From germline, CDR1 is SGHRS and CDR2 YFSETQ. The CDR3 reads CASSLGAEPTYEQYF. The DNA of the CDR3 is TGCGCCAGCAGCTTGGGGGCAGAACCAACCTACGAGCAGTACTTC.

This chain links TRBV30 with TRBJ2-1; 10 bases are shared with TRBD2. The CDR3 consists of 13 residues. J lost 6 bases, V lost 5 bases, and 4 bases had no gene match. Germline V gives CDR1 GTSNPN, CDR2 SVGIG (reference sequence). CDR3 amino acids: CAWSGTSANEQFF. The CDR3 DNA follows: TGTGCCTGGTCCGGGACTAGCGCCAATGAGCAGTTCTTC. Complete variable domain (other parts from reference TRBV30 and TRBJ2-1): SQTIHQWPATLVQPVGSPLSLECTVEGTSNPNLYWYRQAAGRGLQLLFYSVGIGQISSEVPQNLSASRPQDRQFILSSKKLLLSDSGFYLCAWSGTSANEQFFGPGTRLTVL.

This clone was found once. This chain joins TRBV5-5 and TRBJ1-4, with a tentative D call TRBD1 (5 bases). Germline CDR1 and CDR2: SGHKS and YYEKEE (reference sequence). Trimming removed 2 bases at V and 6 bases at J, with 17 bases between. The CDR3 sequence is 16 residues long. CDR3 DNA: TGTGCCAGCAGCTTTTCTTTCAGGGAATACGATGAAAAACTGTTTTTT. Translated: CASSFSFREYDEKLFF.

V usage is TRBV11-2 and J usage is TRBJ2-7; tentatively, D is TRBD2 (5 bases). CDR1 and CDR2 from the germline V gene are SGHAT and FQNNGV. Trimming took 9 bases from V and 3 from J, leaving 12 bases between them. The CDR3 is 12 amino acids. CDR3 amino acids: CASGEGFYEQYF. CDR3 in DNA: TGTGCCAGTGGTGAGGGATTCTACGAGCAGTACTTC.

The chain combines TRBV6-5 with TRBJ2-6, with D possibly TRBD2 on 5 matching bases. CDR3 length equals 15 residues. V was pared by 2 bases and J by 0 bases, with 5 bases between. CDR1 is MNHEY and CDR2 is SVGAGI in the germline V gene. The chain's CDR3 is CASSYEGSGANVLTF. The CDR3 DNA follows: TGTGCCAGCAGTTACGAGGGCTCTGGGGCCAACGTCCTGACTTTC.

The V gene is TRBV5-4, the J gene TRBJ2-2, with 7 bases aligning to TRBD2. Looked up from germline, CDR1 is SGHNT and CDR2 is YYREEE (reference sequence). Trimming removed 0 bases from V and 7 bases from J; junction bases left unmatched: 3. The length of the CDR3 is 14 residues. CDR3 sequence (DNA): TGTGCCAGCAGCTTGGGCCTAGCGGTCGGGGAGCTGTTTTTT. This sequence encodes CASSLGLAVGELFF.

This chain links TRBV7-9 with TRBJ2-1, with a possible D match to TRBD2 (5 bases). This CDR3 is built from 12 residues. CDR1 and CDR2 (germline): SEHNR, FQNEAQ (reference sequence). Trimming pared 1 base from V and 15 bases from J, leaving 13 bases between. The CDR3 nucleotides are TGTGCCAGCAGCTTAGTCGGGCTAGCTTCGTTCTTC. As protein: CASSLVGLASFF.

The chain recombines TRBV19 with TRBJ1-2; D gene ambiguous. The length of the CDR3 is 11 residues. Trimming took 2 bases from V and 5 from J, leaving 3 bases between them. Germline V CDR1 and CDR2: LNHDA, SQIVND (reference sequence). The CDR3 region has the DNA TGTGCCAGTAGTATACAATATGGCTACACCTTC. Its translation: CASSIQYGYTF.

V gene TRBV4-2 combines with J gene TRBJ2-3; 12 bases are shared with TRBD2. Germline-derived CDR1 and CDR2 are LGHNA and YNFKEQ. The CDR3 sequence is 17 residues long. With 0 bases clipped from V and 3 bases from J, the junction kept 4 bases outside the gene matches. The CDR3 DNA sequence: TGTGCCAGCAGCCAAGATCGACTAGCGGGAGTTACAGATACGCAGTATTTT. This codes for CASSQDRLAGVTDTQYF.

The rearrangement links TRBV30 to TRBJ2-5; 11 bases map to TRBD2. Germline V gives CDR1 GTSNPN, CDR2 SVGIG (reference sequence). After removal of 0 bases from V and 3 bases from J, the junction contained 3 bases not matched to a gene. The CDR3 is 15 amino acids. For the CDR3, the DNA is TGTGCCTGGAGTGTACTAGCGGGAGCCGAAGAGACCCAGTACTTC. Residues: CAWSVLAGAEETQYF.

The genes are TRBV27 and TRBJ1-2; 11 nucleotides line up with TRBD1. Germline CDR1 and CDR2: MNHEY and SMNVEV (reference sequence). V lost 2 bases, J lost 2 bases, and 10 bases stayed unmatched. CDR3 size: 18 residues. As DNA, the CDR3 is TGTGCCAGCAGTTTAACCCCGGACAGGGGGCTCCGCAACTATGGCTACACCTTC. It codes for CASSLTPDRGLRNYGYTF.

The chain uses TRBV9 and TRBJ2-1; 8 bases are shared with TRBD2. V dropped 0 bases and J dropped 8; count of bases not matched to a gene: 4. Germline CDR1 and CDR2: SGDLS and YYNGEE. This CDR3 comprises 14 residues. As DNA, the CDR3 is TGTGCCAGCAGCGTAGCGGGAGGGCGGGATGAGCAGTTCTTC. Amino acid sequence: CASSVAGGRDEQFF.

This sequence joins TRBV7-2 and TRBJ2-7, with no clear D. Germline-derived CDR1 and CDR2 are SGHTA and FQGNSA. The CDR3 sequence is 14 residues long. The germline V and J ends were trimmed by 3 bases and 2 bases, with 11 bases remaining between them. The CDR3 loop reads CASSLTATTYEQYF. The CDR3 DNA reads as TGTGCCAGCAGCTTGACGGCCACTACCTACGAGCAGTACTTC. The full variable domain, with the rest looked up from reference TRBV7-2 and TRBJ2-7, is GAGVSQSPSNKVTEKGKDVELRCDPISGHTALYWYRQSLGQGLEFLIYFQGNSAPDKSGLPSDRFSAERTGGSVSTLTIQRTQQEDSAVYLCASSLTATTYEQYFGPGTRLTVT.

The table lists this clone with a count of one. This rearrangement joins TRBV7-9 to TRBJ2-3; possible D gene TRBD1, 5 bases. This CDR3 is built from 16 residues. Trimming stripped 1 base from V and 6 bases from J, with 17 bases between. Germline loops: CDR1 SEHNR, CDR2 FQNEAQ (reference sequence). This chain's CDR3 is CASSLGRQPVLDTQYF. CDR3 coding DNA: TGTGCCAGCAGCTTAGGAAGACAGCCGGTCTTGGATACGCAGTATTTT.

The CDR3 protein is CASSQDSGVTAEAFF. As DNA, the CDR3 is TGCGCCAGCAGCCAAGATTCCGGAGTAACTGCTGAAGCTTTCTTT. J is TRBJ1-1 and V is TRBV4-1; unclear D gene. V lost 0 bases, J lost 6 bases, and 14 bases lay in between. Germline lookup yields CDR1 MGHRA and CDR2 YSYEKL. CDR3 size: 15 residues.

Only one count was recorded for this clone. V usage is TRBV28 and J usage is TRBJ2-2; TRBD1 might be the D (5 bases). The CDR3 is 13 residues long. Germline loops: CDR1 MDHEN, CDR2 SYDVKM. Trimming stripped 3 bases from V and 7 bases from J, with 9 bases between. CDR3 nucleotide sequence: TGTGCCAGCAGTTTCCTAAGGGGCGGGGAGCTGTTTTTT. Its translation: CASSFLRGGELFF.